Each of the 12 T cell receptor beta chains below was sequenced from the same sample in a study of shared T cell receptors in the human thymus. Sequenced by immunoSEQ multiplex PCR; TCRdb stores in-frame clones only, minus some. The sample has about 710,000 clones; roughly 86% are singletons. The data also belong to a second study, concerning human thymus T cells.

Source material: thymocytes. The receptors come from a boy less than two years old with a congenital heart defect.

V usage is TRBV2 and J usage is TRBJ2-7, with D unclear. The CDR3 runs 14 residues. Germline values: CDR1 SNHLY, CDR2 FYNNEI. V was cut by 6 bases and J by 0 bases, with 12 bases left in between. The CDR3 nucleotides are TGTGCCAGCAGCGTCCCGCTAAACTCCTACGAGCAGTACTTC. Residues: CASSVPLNSYEQYF.

Note on this clone: This sample includes further DNA sequences coding for the same CDR3. The chain employs TRBV30 and TRBJ2-1, with TRBD2 matching over 7 bases. Germline V CDR1 and CDR2: GTSNPN, SVGIG (reference sequence). The V gene end was trimmed by 4 bases and the J gene end by 4 bases; junction bases not matched to a gene: 10. The CDR3 totals 15 residues. This CDR3 is CAWNNRDYQYNEQFF. In nucleotides, the CDR3 is TGTGCCTGGAACAACCGGGACTACCAGTACAATGAGCAGTTCTTC.

This chain uses TRBV30 with TRBJ1-5, with a possible D match to TRBD1 (6 bases). CDR1 and CDR2 (germline): GTSNPN, SVGIG (reference sequence). The V and J ends lost 1 base and 5 bases respectively, with 18 bases between them. The CDR3 is 16 residues long. CDR3 sequence (DNA): TGTGCCTGGAGTGAAGCACCACAGGGATTGGATCAGCCCCAGCATTTT. Residues: CAWSEAPQGLDQPQHF. Variable domain in full (rest from reference TRBV30 and TRBJ1-5): SQTIHQWPATLVQPVGSPLSLECTVEGTSNPNLYWYRQAAGRGLQLLFYSVGIGQISSEVPQNLSASRPQDRQFILSSKKLLLSDSGFYLCAWSEAPQGLDQPQHFGDGTRLSIL.

The CDR3 region has the DNA TGCAGCGTTACGACTAGCGGGAGGGACGGGAATGAGCAGTTCTTC. Translated: CSVTTSGRDGNEQFF. The rearrangement uses TRBV29-1 and TRBJ2-1, with 14 bases that match TRBD2. Per germline, CDR1 SQVTM and CDR2 ANQGSEA. This CDR3 comprises 15 residues. Unmatched junction bases numbered 7, after V lost 5 bases and J lost 7 bases.

The chain employs TRBV11-1 and TRBJ2-2; tentatively, D is TRBD2 (5 bases). This CDR3 is 19 amino acids long. Trimming stripped 0 bases from V and 4 bases from J, with 21 bases between. Germline CDR1 and CDR2: SGHAT and FQDESV (reference sequence). The CDR3 DNA follows: TGTGCCAGCAGCTTAGCTCCTATCCTGAGGGAACGGACCACCGGGGAGCTGTTTTTT. It specifies CASSLAPILRERTTGELFF.

This clone has a single count. CDR3 sequence: CASSLSYAGPGEDYEQYF. The CDR3 bases are TGTGCCAGCAGTTTATCTTATGCGGGGCCAGGAGAAGACTACGAGCAGTACTTC. The genes are TRBV27 and TRBJ2-7, with a possible D match to TRBD2 (6 bases). Trimming left V 0 bases short and J 3 bases short, with 21 bases between. Germline CDR1 and CDR2: MNHEY and SMNVEV (reference sequence). The CDR3 consists of 18 residues.

The rearrangement joins TRBV7-2 to TRBJ1-5; D is perhaps TRBD1 (5 bases). The CDR3 extends over 17 amino acids. Trimming shortened V by 1 base and J by 0 bases, and 13 bases separated the two germline ends. Germline CDR1 is SGHTA and CDR2 is FQGNSA. The CDR3 loop reads CASSLGRGQYSNQPQHF. In nucleotides, the CDR3 is TGTGCCAGCAGCTTAGGGAGAGGACAATATAGCAATCAGCCCCAGCATTTT.

The V gene is TRBV5-6, the J gene TRBJ2-1, with a possible D match to TRBD1 (6 bases). Looked up from germline, CDR1 is SGHDT and CDR2 is YYEEEE. The CDR3 is 15 amino acids. Trimming removed 2 bases at V and 7 bases at J, with 16 bases between. CDR3 sequence reads: CASSFRKGETNEQFF. Written as DNA, the CDR3 is TGTGCCAGCAGCTTCCGCAAGGGGGAGACAAATGAGCAGTTCTTC.

The V and J genes are TRBV11-2 and TRBJ2-1; weak D call: TRBD2 (6 bases). Trimming pared 0 bases from V and 4 bases from J, leaving 19 bases between. The CDR3 runs 18 residues. CDR1 and CDR2 from the germline V gene are SGHAT and FQNNGV. CDR3 coding DNA: TGTGCCAGCAGCTTAGATTTCGTTAGCGGTAATTCGTACAATGAGCAGTTCTTC. It yields the protein CASSLDFVSGNSYNEQFF.

This chain connects TRBV19 to TRBJ2-5; 7 nucleotides align to TRBD2. The CDR3 runs to 15 residues. With V trimmed by 3 bases and J by 1 base, 5 bases remained unmatched. Germline V lookup: CDR1 LNHDA, CDR2 SQIVND (reference sequence). As DNA, the CDR3 is TGTGCCAGTAGTATGGAAGCGGGGCTCCAAGAGACCCAGTACTTC. Translating gives CASSMEAGLQETQYF.

The rearrangement uses TRBV28 and TRBJ2-7; D is possibly TRBD1 (6 bases). This CDR3 comprises 16 residues. V lost 5 bases and J 3 bases, leaving 20 bases between the germline ends. CDR1 and CDR2 from the germline V gene are MDHEN and SYDVKM. The CDR3 region is CASSPSRDTIVYEQYF. CDR3 coding DNA: TGTGCCAGCAGTCCTTCCCGGGACACTATAGTCTACGAGCAGTACTTC.

The CDR3 is CASSLSPGDPDEQYF. CDR3 nucleotide sequence: TGTGCCAGCAGTTTATCGCCGGGAGATCCCGACGAGCAGTACTTC. The chain links TRBV27 to TRBJ2-7, with D maybe TRBD2 (6 bases). The V end was cut by 0 bases, the J end by 5 bases, with 14 bases between. This CDR3 comprises 15 residues. Germline V gene data show CDR1 as MNHEY and CDR2 as SMNVEV (reference sequence).